This T cell receptor beta chain was retrieved from a study of blood T cell repertoires in COVID-19. For the study at large: The analysed material was cDNA or gDNA that came from T cells, B-cell-depleted T cells, or PBMCs.

Original analysis: Amplification with reference gene primers provided the estimates of nucleated cell counts. The method was immunoSEQ multiplex PCR; TCRdb's version includes in-frame clones alone and lacks a portion of them. That table is the source of V, J and clone size, and D and trimming were worked out from the DNA. The sample gives fewer than 250,000 clones, approximately 91% of which show up once; 2.7% is in the top ten. The CDR3 covers 13 residues. With 7 bases clipped from V and 10 bases from J, the junction kept 7 bases outside the gene matches. In germline, CDR1 is MNHEY, CDR2 SVGAGI. Sequenced sample: peripheral blood. The V and J genes are TRBV6-5 and TRBJ1-6, with 7 bases aligning to TRBD1. This receptor was identified in a woman in her sixties with acute or convalescent COVID-19. CDR3 protein: CASNNRGGSPLHF. CDR3 nucleotides: TGTGCCAGCAATAACAGGGGAGGCTCACCCCTCCACTTT.